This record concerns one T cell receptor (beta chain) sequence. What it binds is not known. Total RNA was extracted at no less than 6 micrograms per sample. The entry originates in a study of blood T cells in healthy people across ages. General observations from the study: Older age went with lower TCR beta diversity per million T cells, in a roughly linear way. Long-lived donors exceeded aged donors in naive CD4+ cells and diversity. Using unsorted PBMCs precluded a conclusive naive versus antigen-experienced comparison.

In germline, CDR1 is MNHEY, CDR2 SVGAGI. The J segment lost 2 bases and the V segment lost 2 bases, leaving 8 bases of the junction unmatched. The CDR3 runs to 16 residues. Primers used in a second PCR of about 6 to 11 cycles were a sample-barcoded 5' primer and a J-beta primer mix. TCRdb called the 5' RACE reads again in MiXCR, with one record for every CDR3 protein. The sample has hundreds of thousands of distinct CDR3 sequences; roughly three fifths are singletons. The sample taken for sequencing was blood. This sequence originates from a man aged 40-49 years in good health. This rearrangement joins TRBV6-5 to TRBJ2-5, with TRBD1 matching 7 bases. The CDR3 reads CASSYQTGWGQETQYF. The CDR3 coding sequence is TGTGCCAGCAGTTACCAGACAGGGTGGGGGCAAGAGACCCAGTACTTC.